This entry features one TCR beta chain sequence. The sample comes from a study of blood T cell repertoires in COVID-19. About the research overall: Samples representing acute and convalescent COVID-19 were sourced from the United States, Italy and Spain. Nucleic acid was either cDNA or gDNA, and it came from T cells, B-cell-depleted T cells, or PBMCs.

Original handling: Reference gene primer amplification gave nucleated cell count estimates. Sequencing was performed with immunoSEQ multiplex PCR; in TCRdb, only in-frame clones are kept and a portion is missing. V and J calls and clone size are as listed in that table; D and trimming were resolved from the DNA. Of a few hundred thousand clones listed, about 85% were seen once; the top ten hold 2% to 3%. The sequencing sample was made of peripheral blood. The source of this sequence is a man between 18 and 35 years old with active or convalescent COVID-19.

The CDR3 nucleotides are TGTGCCAGCAGAGTGGGGGGGACAGGTTTCCTTAACAATCAGCCCCAGCATTTT. Amino acids: CASRVGGTGFLNNQPQHF. The chain recombines TRBV2 with TRBJ1-5, with TRBD1 matching over 8 bases. The length of the CDR3 is 18 residues. Germline trimming cut 6 bases from V and 3 bases from J; bases unmatched to any gene: 16. Germline-derived CDR1 and CDR2 are SNHLY and FYNNEI.